These 20 T cell receptor beta chains came from one sample sequenced in a study of control samples from healthy donors and cancer patients. The protocol was immunoSEQ multiplex PCR, while the TCRdb copy is restricted to in-frame clones and leaves out a portion. The sample includes roughly 170,000 clones, 80% to 90% seen only once; the top ten take 4.9%. Material for sequencing was blood. The receptor set was obtained from a woman aged 25 to 45 in good health.

This clone has just a few counts. The chain joins TRBV7-9 to TRBJ2-3; TRBD1 agrees at 12 bases. The CDR3 runs 15 residues. J gave up 5 bases and V 5 bases, and 5 bases lay outside the gene matches. Germline V gives CDR1 SEHNR, CDR2 FQNEAQ (reference sequence). The CDR3 DNA is TGTGCCAGCAGCCCGGGACAGGGGGCTGGAGATACGCAGTATTTT. It codes for CASSPGQGAGDTQYF.

This chain joins TRBV10-3 and TRBJ1-4, with D unresolved. Germline V gives CDR1 ENHRY, CDR2 SYGVKD. The germline V and J ends were trimmed by 2 bases and 7 bases, with 14 bases remaining between them. The CDR3 totals 15 residues. The CDR3 region is CAISERPDGGEKLFF. The CDR3 DNA follows: TGTGCCATCAGTGAGCGACCGGACGGAGGTGAAAAACTGTTTTTT.

The rearrangement uses TRBV27 and TRBJ1-1; D remains ambiguous. In germline, CDR1 is MNHEY, CDR2 SMNVEV (reference sequence). The V gene lost 3 bases and the J gene lost 1 base, with 9 bases spanning the gap. This CDR3 spans 14 amino acids. CDR3 nucleotides: TGTGCCAGCAGTTTGCGGTTCCCGAACACTGAAGCTTTCTTT. Translated, it gives CASSLRFPNTEAFF.

The chain is built from TRBV7-9 and TRBJ1-2; TRBD1 is a possible D gene (5 bases). Looked up from germline, CDR1 is SEHNR and CDR2 is FQNEAQ (reference sequence). V lost 4 bases and J 3 bases, leaving 18 bases between the germline ends. The CDR3 has 16 amino acids. Written as DNA, the CDR3 is TGTGCCAGCAGCTCACTAACAGGAGCAAATGACTATGGCTACACCTTC. Residues: CASSSLTGANDYGYTF. The full variable domain, its missing parts supplied by reference TRBV7-9 and TRBJ1-2, is DTGVSQNPRHKITKRGQNVTFRCDPISEHNRLYWYRQTLGQGPEFLTYFQNEAQLEKSRLLSDRFSAERPKGSFSTLEIQRTEQGDSAMYLCASSSLTGANDYGYTFGSGTRLTVV.

The J gene is TRBJ1-4, the V gene TRBV27; D remains ambiguous. V was cut by 0 bases and J by 14 bases, with 13 bases left in between. CDR1 is MNHEY and CDR2 is SMNVEV in the germline V gene (reference sequence). This CDR3 comprises 13 residues. DNA of the CDR3: TGTGCCAGCAGTTTATCTCTTTTCAATCCTCTGTTTTTT. It yields the protein CASSLSLFNPLFF.

V gene TRBV7-8 combines with J gene TRBJ2-2, with TRBD2 matching over 9 bases. Trimming cost V 5 bases and J 3 bases; bases outside gene matches: 7. This CDR3 has 16 amino acids. Germline-derived CDR1 and CDR2 are SGHVS and FQNEAQ. The CDR3 DNA follows: TGTGCCAGCAGCCACCGGCGGGAGGGACACACCGGGGAGCTGTTTTTT. Translating it yields CASSHRREGHTGELFF.

The rearrangement joins TRBV6-6 to TRBJ2-4; 7 bases line up with TRBD2. CDR1 is MNHNY and CDR2 is SVGAGI in the germline V gene (reference sequence). Unmatched junction bases numbered 6, after V lost 4 bases and J lost 9 bases. The CDR3 runs 13 residues. The CDR3 protein is CASSLRLAGIQYF. CDR3 DNA: TGTGCCAGCAGTTTAAGACTAGCAGGCATTCAGTACTTC.

The rearrangement links TRBV4-1 to TRBJ2-1; 10 bases agree with TRBD2. V trimming: 1 base; J trimming: 5 bases; junction bases outside the gene matches: 2. Germline lookup yields CDR1 MGHRA and CDR2 YSYEKL. The CDR3 covers 15 residues. The CDR3 loop reads CASSQVTSGNNEQFF. CDR3 sequence (DNA): TGCGCCAGCAGCCAAGTTACTAGCGGGAACAATGAGCAGTTCTTC.

This clone was picked up a small number of times. This chain uses TRBV11-2 with TRBJ1-2, with 8 bases that match TRBD1. Trimming at V came to 6 bases and at J to 6 bases, leaving 9 bases not matched to a gene. CDR3 length: 14 residues. Per germline, CDR1 SGHAT and CDR2 FQNNGV. Here the CDR3 DNA reads TGTGCCAGCAGGCCCGCAGGGGGCAAAGATGGCTACACCTTC. This codes for CASRPAGGKDGYTF.

V is TRBV5-1 and J is TRBJ2-3; possible D gene TRBD1, 5 bases. The CDR3 has 15 amino acids. The V end lost 4 bases, the J end lost 0 bases, and 12 bases lay between the germline ends. Germline CDR1 SGHRS, CDR2 YFSETQ. CDR3 sequence reads: CASSIDRTSTDTQYF. The CDR3 DNA reads TGCGCCAGCAGCATAGACAGAACTAGCACAGATACGCAGTATTTT.

The rearrangement joins TRBV11-2 to TRBJ2-5; 9 bases match TRBD2. V trimming: 1 base; J trimming: 3 bases; junction bases outside the gene matches: 6. The CDR3 contains 16 residues. CDR1 is SGHAT, CDR2 FQNNGV, per germline. The CDR3: CASSLGAGGTKETQYF. In nucleotides, the CDR3 is TGTGCCAGCAGCTTAGGCGCGGGAGGGACGAAAGAGACCCAGTACTTC.

J is TRBJ1-5 and V is TRBV19; D perhaps matches TRBD1 (5 bases). Trimming left V 5 bases short and J 5 bases short, with 13 bases between. The CDR3 consists of 14 residues. Germline loops: CDR1 LNHDA, CDR2 SQIVND (reference sequence). CDR3 region: CASSAQGPYQPQHF. CDR3 coding DNA: TGTGCCAGTAGTGCCCAGGGACCCTATCAGCCCCAGCATTTT.

The rearrangement joins TRBV18 to TRBJ2-1; TRBD1 is a possible D gene (5 bases). The V end lost 2 bases, the J end lost 2 bases, and 10 bases lay between the germline ends. The CDR3 has 15 amino acids. Per the germline V gene, CDR1 is KGHSH and CDR2 is LQKENI. This chain's CDR3 is CASSPAQGTYNEQFF. In DNA, the CDR3 is TGTGCCAGCTCACCAGCGCAGGGTACCTACAATGAGCAGTTCTTC.

The V and J genes are TRBV3-1 (or the pseudogene TRBV3-2) and TRBJ1-3, with a weak D call TRBD1 (5 bases). Germline loops: CDR1 LGHDT, CDR2 YNNKEL (reference sequence). This CDR3 is built from 14 residues. The V end was cut by 1 base, the J end by 4 bases, with 8 bases between. The CDR3 here is CASSQAGGGNTIYF. As DNA, the CDR3 is TGTGCCAGCAGCCAAGCGGGGGGGGGAAACACCATATATTTT.

The chain employs TRBV2 and TRBJ2-3, with D maybe TRBD2 (6 bases). CDR1 is SNHLY and CDR2 is FYNNEI in the germline V gene. Trimming took off 3 bases at V and 11 bases at J, with 21 bases between the two ends. The CDR3 totals 15 residues. The CDR3 sequence: CASSEETRGLQGQYF. CDR3 nucleotides: TGTGCCAGCAGTGAGGAGACTCGGGGACTTCAAGGGCAGTATTTT.

The chain carries TRBV7-2 and TRBJ1-1; D not certain. The CDR3 is 13 amino acids. Germline V CDR1 and CDR2: SGHTA, FQGNSA. The V gene lost 1 base and the J gene lost 4 bases, with 7 bases spanning the gap. The CDR3 region is CASSLGGSTEAFF. As DNA, the CDR3 is TGTGCCAGCAGCTTAGGGGGATCCACTGAAGCTTTCTTT.

The chain employs TRBV5-1 and TRBJ2-5, with D perhaps assigned TRBD1 or TRBD2 (5 bases each). Germline-derived CDR1 and CDR2 are SGHRS and YFSETQ. The CDR3 sequence is 15 residues long. Deletions cut 0 bases from V and 1 base from J, with 10 bases between. CDR3 bases: TGCGCCAGCAGCTTGGGTTCGGGGCCCCAAGAGACCCAGTACTTC. This sequence encodes CASSLGSGPQETQYF. Full variable domain (outside the CDR3, taken from reference TRBV5-1 and TRBJ2-5): KAGVTQTPRYLIKTRGQQVTLSCSPISGHRSVSWYQQTPGQGLQFLFEYFSETQRNKGNFPGRFSGRQFSNSRSEMNVSTLELGDSALYLCASSLGSGPQETQYFGPGTRLLVL.

CDR3 sequence: CAWGNGPPYEQYV. The CDR3 coding sequence is TGTGCCTGGGGAAACGGGCCACCCTACGAGCAGTACGTC. This chain joins TRBV30 and TRBJ2-7; D is undetermined. The germline V and J ends were trimmed by 5 bases and 2 bases, with 13 bases remaining between them. The CDR3 length is 13 residues. Germline values: CDR1 GTSNPN, CDR2 SVGIG (reference sequence).

The CDR3 DNA follows: TGTGCCAGTAGTATGGGACTAGCGGGAGGTGAGCAGTACTTC. Translation: CASSMGLAGGEQYF. The genes are TRBV19 and TRBJ2-7; 15 nucleotides line up with TRBD2. This CDR3 has 14 amino acids. CDR1 and CDR2 (germline): LNHDA, SQIVND (reference sequence). Losses at the gene ends were 3 bases for V and 7 bases for J; bases not matched to a gene: 1.

This clone was seen once. Other DNA sequences from this sample encode an identical CDR3 as well. The chain recombines TRBV5-1 with TRBJ2-5; D call uncertain. Trimming removed 0 bases at V and 2 bases at J, with 5 bases between. The V gene's germline CDR1 is SGHRS and CDR2 YFSETQ. The CDR3 sequence is 13 residues long. The CDR3 nucleotides read TGCGCCAGCAGCTTGGTCGGACAAGAGACCCAGTACTTC. Protein: CASSLVGQETQYF.